The rows below give T cell receptor beta chains drawn from one sample of a study of blood T cells in healthy people across ages. TCRdb itself ran the 5' RACE reads through MiXCR, one entry per CDR3 protein. The sample has around 710,000 distinct CDR3 sequences; roughly 41% are singletons. The sample consisted of blood. The receptors derive from an older woman in good health. The CDR3 runs from the conserved cysteine through the conserved F or W. The D gene is left open where the match is weak. Size values are once, few and many counts, or a class for expanded clones, and some rows have none.

CDR3aa	CDR3nt	d_gene	v_gene	j_gene	abundance
CSVGPLTDREQYF	TGCAGCGTTGGGCCGTTGACAGACAGGGAGCAGTACTTC	TRBD1	TRBV29-1	TRBJ2-4	once
CASSRTGQGNGCTF	TGTGCCAGCAGCCGTACGGGACAGGGAAATGGCTGCACCTTC	TRBD1	TRBV9	TRBJ1-2	NA
CASIPGGPSAPPLYEQYF	TGTGCCAGCATCCCCGGGGGACCATCCGCCCCCCCTCTCTACGAGCAGTACTTC	NA	TRBV21-1	TRBJ2-7	NA
CASSLSGLATNEQFF	TGTGCCAGCAGCTTGAGCGGGCTAGCGACAAATGAGCAGTTCTTC	NA	TRBV5-5	TRBJ2-1	few
CASSLNTEINSPLHF	TGCGCCAGCAGCTTGAACACAGAAATTAATTCACCCCTCCACTTT	NA	TRBV5-1	TRBJ1-6	few
CASTPRSSGGAGDTQYF	TGTGCCAGCACACCTCGAAGTAGCGGGGGGGCGGGAGATACGCAGTATTTT	TRBD2	TRBV12-3/TRBV12-4	TRBJ2-3	NA
CASSLQRGSNHNEQFF	TGTGCCAGCAGCTTACAACGCGGGAGCAACCACAATGAGCAGTTCTTC	TRBD2	TRBV7-3	TRBJ2-1	NA
CASRSQGGVVEKLFF	TGCGCCAGCAGGTCACAGGGAGGGGTGGTCGAAAAACTGTTTTTT	NA	TRBV5-1	TRBJ1-4	NA
CASSLSRGGYETQYF	TGCGCCAGCAGCTTGTCGCGCGGGGGGTACGAGACCCAGTACTTC	TRBD2	TRBV5-1	TRBJ2-5	few
CSARGLAYGYTF	TGCAGTGCCAGGGGGCTGGCTTATGGCTACACCTTC	TRBD1	TRBV20-1	TRBJ1-2	NA
CASSHQTPATNEKLFF	TGCGCCAGCAGCCACCAGACGCCTGCAACTAATGAAAAACTGTTTTTT	NA	TRBV4-1	TRBJ1-4	NA
CSAHRTSGSYEQFF	TGCAGTGCTCATAGGACTAGCGGGAGCTATGAGCAGTTCTTC	TRBD2	TRBV20-1	TRBJ2-1	few
CASSTHWGGSYEQYF	TGTGCCAGCAGTACCCACTGGGGAGGGAGCTACGAGCAGTACTTC	TRBD2	TRBV6-2/TRBV6-3	TRBJ2-7	few
CASSRGTGVNEQFF	TGTGCCAGCAGTAGAGGGACAGGGGTCAATGAGCAGTTCTTC	TRBD1	TRBV6-2/TRBV6-3	TRBJ2-1	many
CSAYSGRPYNEQFF	TGCAGTGCTTACAGCGGGAGACCCTACAATGAGCAGTTCTTC	TRBD2	TRBV20-1	TRBJ2-1	many
CASSLLGAASSGNTIYF	TGTGCCAGCAGCCTCCTGGGGGCGGCGTCCTCTGGAAACACCATATATTTT	NA	TRBV4-2	TRBJ1-3	NA
CASTEGPDSSYEQYF	TGTGCCAGCACCGAAGGCCCCGATAGCTCCTACGAGCAGTACTTC	NA	TRBV27	TRBJ2-7	NA
CVSSSGGAGGYTF	TGCGTCAGCAGCTCGGGGGGCGCTGGGGGCTACACCTTC	NA	TRBV5-1	TRBJ1-2	once
CASSPDSIQETQYF	TGTGCCAGCAGTCCGGACAGCATACAAGAGACCCAGTACTTC	NA	TRBV12-3/TRBV12-4	TRBJ2-5	NA
CATSGGPVFDEQFF	TGTGCCACCAGTGGGGGACCAGTTTTCGATGAGCAGTTCTTC	NA	TRBV24-1	TRBJ2-1	NA
CSAPNPLAGVRNEQFF	TGCAGTGCCCCGAACCCTCTAGCGGGAGTACGCAATGAGCAGTTCTTC	TRBD2	TRBV20-1	TRBJ2-1	NA
CASSLGTGAKEAFF	TGTGCCAGCAGCTTAGGGACAGGGGCAAAAGAAGCTTTCTTT	TRBD1	TRBV7-2	TRBJ1-1	NA
CASSLGQGSSQETQYF	TGCGCCAGCAGCTTGGGACAGGGTAGTTCCCAAGAGACCCAGTACTTC	TRBD1	TRBV5-1	TRBJ2-5	few
CSVELLGTDTQYF	TGCAGCGTTGAACTATTGGGGACAGATACGCAGTATTTT	NA	TRBV29-1	TRBJ2-3	NA
CASSSGSYNEQYF	TGTGCCAGCAGCTCCGGCTCCTACAATGAGCAGTACTTC	NA	TRBV7-9	TRBJ2-7	NA
CASIIKETQYF	TGTGCCAGCATTATCAAAGAGACCCAGTACTTC	NA	TRBV28	TRBJ2-5	NA
CASSSHKLYNEQFF	TGCGCCAGCAGCTCCCATAAACTTTACAATGAGCAGTTCTTC	NA	TRBV4-1	TRBJ2-1	once
CASSLRQSGEQFF	TGTGCCAGCAGTTTACGGCAGTCCGGTGAGCAGTTCTTC	NA	TRBV6-5	TRBJ2-1	NA